These T cell receptor beta chains were read from a single sample in a study of PD-1 blockade in classical Hodgkin lymphoma. TCRdb's table, derived via immunoSEQ multiplex PCR, lists solely in-frame clones and lacks some. This sample has over 10,000 clones, with around 86% found just once. Material: peripheral blood mononuclear cells (PBMCs), obtained at baseline. These receptors came from a human donor with classical Hodgkin lymphoma. The CDR3 runs from the conserved cysteine through the conserved F or W. D genes are given only for firm matches. Size is stated for part of the rows, as once, few or many counts, or as a class when the clone is expanded.

j_call	d_call	v_call	clone_size	cdr3_nt	cdr3_aa
TRBJ1-1	-	TRBV4-2	-	TGTGCCAGCAGCCAAGATCGGGGGACTGAAGCTTTCTTT	CASSQDRGTEAFF
TRBJ2-1	-	TRBV19	-	TGTGCCAGTAGTATGGGGGCGGCCTACAATGAGCAGTTCTTC	CASSMGAAYNEQFF
TRBJ1-4	-	TRBV5-1	-	TGCGCCAGCAGCTTGGTGTCGGCCAATGAAAAACTGTTTTTT	CASSLVSANEKLFF
TRBJ2-7	TRBD2	TRBV28	-	TGTGCCAGCAGCCTTCCGGGACTAGCGGGTTACGAGCAGTACTTC	CASSLPGLAGYEQYF
TRBJ2-1	-	TRBV2	-	TGTGCCAGCAGTGAAAGCCGGGCCAAGCTGAATGAGCAGTTCTTC	CASSESRAKLNEQFF
TRBJ2-7	TRBD1	TRBV18	-	TGTGCCAGCTCACTAACCGGGACAGGGGCCTACGAGCAGTACTTC	CASSLTGTGAYEQYF
TRBJ2-1	-	TRBV5-5	-	TGTGCCAGCAGCTTCGGGCTAGCCCCCTACAATGAGCAGTTCTTC	CASSFGLAPYNEQFF
TRBJ2-7	TRBD1	TRBV6-1	-	TGTGCCAGCAGTCGACAGGGCCACGAGCAGTACTTC	CASSRQGHEQYF
TRBJ1-1	-	TRBV19	-	TGTGCCAGTAGTCCAAGTACAGGTAACACTGAAGCTTTCTTT	CASSPSTGNTEAFF
TRBJ2-7	-	TRBV5-1	-	TGCGCCAGCAGCTTGGGTGTCGGTCCCTACGAGCAGTACTTC	CASSLGVGPYEQYF
TRBJ1-3	-	TRBV25-1	-	TGTGCCAGCAGTGAAGGAGTTTTTGGAAACACCATATATTTT	CASSEGVFGNTIYF
TRBJ2-5	TRBD2	TRBV7-9	few	TGTGCCAGCAGCCAGGCGGCGGGAGCCCGGGAGACCCAGTACTTC	CASSQAAGARETQYF